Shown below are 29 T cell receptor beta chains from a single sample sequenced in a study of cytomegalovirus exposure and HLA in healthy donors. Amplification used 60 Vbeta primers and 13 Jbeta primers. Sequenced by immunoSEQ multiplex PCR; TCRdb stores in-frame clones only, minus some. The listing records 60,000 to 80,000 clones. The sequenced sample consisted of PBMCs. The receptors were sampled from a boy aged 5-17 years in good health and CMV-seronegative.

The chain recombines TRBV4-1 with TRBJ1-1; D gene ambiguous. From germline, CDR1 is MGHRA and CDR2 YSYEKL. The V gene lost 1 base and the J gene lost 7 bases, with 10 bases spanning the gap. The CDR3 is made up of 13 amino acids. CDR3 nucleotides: TGCGCCAGCAGCCAAGGAGGAGGGATTGAAGCTTTCTTT. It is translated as CASSQGGGIEAFF.

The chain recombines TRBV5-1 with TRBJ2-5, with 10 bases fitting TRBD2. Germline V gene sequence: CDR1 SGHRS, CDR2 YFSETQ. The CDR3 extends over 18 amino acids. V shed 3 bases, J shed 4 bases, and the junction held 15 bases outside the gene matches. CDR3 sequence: CASSWLGLAGAKVETQYF. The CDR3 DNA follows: TGCGCCAGCAGCTGGTTAGGGCTAGCGGGAGCAAAGGTAGAGACCCAGTACTTC.

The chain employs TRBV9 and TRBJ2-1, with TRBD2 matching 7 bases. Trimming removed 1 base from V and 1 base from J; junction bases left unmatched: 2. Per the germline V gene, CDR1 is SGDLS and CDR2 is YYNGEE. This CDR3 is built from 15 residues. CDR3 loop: CASSVSGDSYNEQFF. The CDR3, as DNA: TGTGCCAGCAGCGTAAGCGGGGATTCCTACAATGAGCAGTTCTTC.

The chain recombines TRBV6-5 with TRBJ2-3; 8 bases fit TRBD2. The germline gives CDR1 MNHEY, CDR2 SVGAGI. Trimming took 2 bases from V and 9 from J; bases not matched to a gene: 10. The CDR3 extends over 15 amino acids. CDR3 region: CASSYRGGSRDTQYF. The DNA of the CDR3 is TGTGCCAGCAGTTACCGCGGGGGGTCCCGGGACACGCAGTATTTT.

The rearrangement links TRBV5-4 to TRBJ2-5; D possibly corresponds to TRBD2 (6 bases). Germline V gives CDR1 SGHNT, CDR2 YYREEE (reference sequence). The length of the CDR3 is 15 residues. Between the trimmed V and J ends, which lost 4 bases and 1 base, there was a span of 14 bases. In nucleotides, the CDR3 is TGTGCCAGCAGCCAAGATGGGGGGACCCAAGAGACCCAGTACTTC. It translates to CASSQDGGTQETQYF.

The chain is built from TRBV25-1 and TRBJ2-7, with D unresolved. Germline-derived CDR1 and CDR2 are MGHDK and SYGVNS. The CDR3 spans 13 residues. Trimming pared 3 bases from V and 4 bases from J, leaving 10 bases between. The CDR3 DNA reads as TGTGCCAGCAGTGAGGTGGTCCGGTACGAGCAGTACTTC. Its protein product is CASSEVVRYEQYF.

CDR3 DNA: TGTGCCAGTAGTATAGGAGACAGGGGGCTGGTTGAGCAGTTCTTC. Translated, it gives CASSIGDRGLVEQFF. The chain is built from TRBV19 and TRBJ2-1, with TRBD1 matching 10 bases. J lost 9 bases, V lost 1 base, and 6 bases had no gene match. This CDR3 has 15 amino acids. CDR1 and CDR2 (germline): LNHDA, SQIVND (reference sequence).

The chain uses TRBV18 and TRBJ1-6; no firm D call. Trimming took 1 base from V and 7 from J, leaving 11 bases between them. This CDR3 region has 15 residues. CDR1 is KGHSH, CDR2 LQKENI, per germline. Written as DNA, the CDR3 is TGTGCCAGCTCACCACGCTCAGGCGGGAATTCACCCCTCCACTTT. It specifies CASSPRSGGNSPLHF.

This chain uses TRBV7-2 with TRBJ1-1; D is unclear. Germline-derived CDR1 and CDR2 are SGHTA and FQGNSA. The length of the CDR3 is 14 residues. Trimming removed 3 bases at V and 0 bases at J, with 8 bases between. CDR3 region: CASSLRRLNTEAFF. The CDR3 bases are TGTGCCAGCAGCTTGAGGCGCCTGAACACTGAAGCTTTCTTT. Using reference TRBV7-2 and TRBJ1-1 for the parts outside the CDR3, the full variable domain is GAGVSQSPSNKVTEKGKDVELRCDPISGHTALYWYRQSLGQGLEFLIYFQGNSAPDKSGLPSDRFSAERTGGSVSTLTIQRTQQEDSAVYLCASSLRRLNTEAFFGQGTRLTVV.

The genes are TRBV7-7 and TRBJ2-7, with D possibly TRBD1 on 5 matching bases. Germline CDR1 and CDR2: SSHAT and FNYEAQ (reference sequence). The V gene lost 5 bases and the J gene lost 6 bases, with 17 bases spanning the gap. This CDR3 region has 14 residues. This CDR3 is CASSELGQVSEQYF. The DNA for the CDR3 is TGTGCCAGCAGCGAGTTGGGGCAGGTGAGCGAGCAGTACTTC.

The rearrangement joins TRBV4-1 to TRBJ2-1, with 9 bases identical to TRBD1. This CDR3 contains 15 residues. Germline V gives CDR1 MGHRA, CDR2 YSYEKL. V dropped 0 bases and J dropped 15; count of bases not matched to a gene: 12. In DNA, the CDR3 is TGCGCCAGCAGCCAAGAAGGGACAGGGCGAAGTGATTGGTTCTTC. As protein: CASSQEGTGRSDWFF.

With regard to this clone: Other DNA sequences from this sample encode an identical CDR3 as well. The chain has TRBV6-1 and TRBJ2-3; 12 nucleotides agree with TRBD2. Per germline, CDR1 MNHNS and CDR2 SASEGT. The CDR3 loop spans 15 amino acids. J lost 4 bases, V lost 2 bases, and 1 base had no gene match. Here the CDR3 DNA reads TGTGCCAGCAGTGAACTAGCGGGAGGGCCAGATACGCAGTATTTT. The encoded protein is CASSELAGGPDTQYF.

Written as DNA, the CDR3 is TGTGCCTGGAGTGTCGGGAACGCCTACGAGCAGTACTTC. Translation gives CAWSVGNAYEQYF. The chain recombines TRBV30 with TRBJ2-7; D is perhaps TRBD2 (5 bases). Germline values: CDR1 GTSNPN, CDR2 SVGIG (reference sequence). The CDR3 is 13 residues long. The V end lost 0 bases, the J end lost 2 bases, and 8 bases lay between the germline ends. Full variable domain (outside the CDR3, taken from reference TRBV30 and TRBJ2-7): SQTIHQWPATLVQPVGSPLSLECTVEGTSNPNLYWYRQAAGRGLQLLFYSVGIGQISSEVPQNLSASRPQDRQFILSSKKLLLSDSGFYLCAWSVGNAYEQYFGPGTRLTVT.

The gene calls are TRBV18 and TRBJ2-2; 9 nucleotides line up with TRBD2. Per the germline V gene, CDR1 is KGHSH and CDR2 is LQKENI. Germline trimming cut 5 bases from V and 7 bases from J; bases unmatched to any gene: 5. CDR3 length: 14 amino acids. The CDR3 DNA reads TGTGCCAGCTCAGTAGCGGGAGCGAGCGGGGAGCTGTTTTTT. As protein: CASSVAGASGELFF.

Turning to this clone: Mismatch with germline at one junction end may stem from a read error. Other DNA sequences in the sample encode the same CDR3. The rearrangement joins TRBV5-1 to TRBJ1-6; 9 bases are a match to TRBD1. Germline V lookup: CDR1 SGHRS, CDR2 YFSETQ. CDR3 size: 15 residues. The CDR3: CASSPATGGDSPLHF. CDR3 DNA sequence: TGCGCCAGCAGCCCAGCGACAGGGGGGGATTCACCCCTACACTTT.

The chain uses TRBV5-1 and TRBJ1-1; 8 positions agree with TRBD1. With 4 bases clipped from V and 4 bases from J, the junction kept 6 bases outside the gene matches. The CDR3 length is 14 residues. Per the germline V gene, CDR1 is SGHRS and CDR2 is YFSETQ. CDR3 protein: CASSDTGGITEAFF. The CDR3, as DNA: TGCGCCAGCAGCGACACAGGGGGGATCACTGAAGCTTTCTTT.

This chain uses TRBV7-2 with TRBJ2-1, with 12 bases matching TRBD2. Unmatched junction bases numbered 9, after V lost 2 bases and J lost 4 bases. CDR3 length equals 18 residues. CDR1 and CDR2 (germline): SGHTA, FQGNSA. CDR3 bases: TGTGCCAGCAGCTTAACGATGACTAGCGGGGGCTCTTACAATGAGCAGTTCTTC. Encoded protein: CASSLTMTSGGSYNEQFF.

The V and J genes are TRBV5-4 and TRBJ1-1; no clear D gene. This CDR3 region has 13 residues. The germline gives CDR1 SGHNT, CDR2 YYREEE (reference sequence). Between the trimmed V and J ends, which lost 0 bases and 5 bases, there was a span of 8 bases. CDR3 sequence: CASSLGTGTEAFF. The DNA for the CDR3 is TGTGCCAGCAGCTTGGGGACTGGGACTGAAGCTTTCTTT.

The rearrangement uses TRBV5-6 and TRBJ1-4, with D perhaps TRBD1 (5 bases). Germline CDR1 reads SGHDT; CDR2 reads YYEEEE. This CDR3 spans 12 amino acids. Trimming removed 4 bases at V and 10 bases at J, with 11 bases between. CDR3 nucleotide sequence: TGTGCCAGCAGCCTTAATAGGGGAAAACTGTTTTTT. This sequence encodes CASSLNRGKLFF.

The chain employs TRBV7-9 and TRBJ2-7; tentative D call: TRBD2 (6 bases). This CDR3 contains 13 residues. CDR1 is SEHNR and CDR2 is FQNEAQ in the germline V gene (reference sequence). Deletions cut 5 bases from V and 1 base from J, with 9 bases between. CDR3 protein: CASSGGKSYEQYF. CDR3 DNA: TGTGCCAGCAGCGGCGGGAAGTCCTACGAGCAGTACTTC.

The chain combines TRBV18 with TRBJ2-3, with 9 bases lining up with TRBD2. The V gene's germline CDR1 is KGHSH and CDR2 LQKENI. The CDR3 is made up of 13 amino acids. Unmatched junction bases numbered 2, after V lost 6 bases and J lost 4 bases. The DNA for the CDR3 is TGTGCCAGCTCGCTAGCGGGGTCAGATACGCAGTATTTT. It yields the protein CASSLAGSDTQYF.

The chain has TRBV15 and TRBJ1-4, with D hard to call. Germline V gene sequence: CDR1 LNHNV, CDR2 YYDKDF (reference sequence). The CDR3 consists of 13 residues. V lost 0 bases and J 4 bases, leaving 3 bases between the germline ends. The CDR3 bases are TGTGCCACCAGCAGAGACAGTAATGAAAAACTGTTTTTT. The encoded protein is CATSRDSNEKLFF.

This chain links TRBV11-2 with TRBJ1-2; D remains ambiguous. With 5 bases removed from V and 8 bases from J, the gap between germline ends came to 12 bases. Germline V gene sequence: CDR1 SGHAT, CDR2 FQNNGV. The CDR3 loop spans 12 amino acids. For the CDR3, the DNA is TGTGCCAGCAGCGAACAAACCGGGGGCTACACCTTC. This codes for CASSEQTGGYTF.

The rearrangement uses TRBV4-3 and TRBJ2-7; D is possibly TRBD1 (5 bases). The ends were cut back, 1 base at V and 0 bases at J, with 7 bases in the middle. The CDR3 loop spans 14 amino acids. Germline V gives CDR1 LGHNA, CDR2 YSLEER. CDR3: CASSQVQGSYEQYF. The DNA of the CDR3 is TGCGCCAGCAGCCAAGTGCAGGGCTCCTACGAGCAGTACTTC.

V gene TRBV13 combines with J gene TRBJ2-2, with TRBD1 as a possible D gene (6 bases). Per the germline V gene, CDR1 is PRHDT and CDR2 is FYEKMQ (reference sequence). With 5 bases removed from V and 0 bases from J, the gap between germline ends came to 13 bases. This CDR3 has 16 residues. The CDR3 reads CASSPPSGANTGELFF. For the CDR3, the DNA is TGTGCCAGCAGCCCCCCCTCAGGGGCGAACACCGGGGAGCTGTTTTTT.

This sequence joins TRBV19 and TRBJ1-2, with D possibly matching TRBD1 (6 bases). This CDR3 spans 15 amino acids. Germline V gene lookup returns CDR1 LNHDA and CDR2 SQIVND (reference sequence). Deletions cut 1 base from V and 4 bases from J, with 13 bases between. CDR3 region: CASSIGTAITYGYTF. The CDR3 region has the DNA TGTGCCAGTAGTATAGGGACAGCGATTACCTATGGCTACACCTTC.

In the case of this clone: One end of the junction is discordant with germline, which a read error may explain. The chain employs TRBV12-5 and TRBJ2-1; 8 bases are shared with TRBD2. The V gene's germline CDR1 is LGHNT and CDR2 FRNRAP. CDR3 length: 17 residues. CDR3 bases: TGTGCTAGTGGTTTGATGGAGGGACTAGTGACGGGCAATGAGCAATTCTTC. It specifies CASGLMEGLVTGNEQFF.

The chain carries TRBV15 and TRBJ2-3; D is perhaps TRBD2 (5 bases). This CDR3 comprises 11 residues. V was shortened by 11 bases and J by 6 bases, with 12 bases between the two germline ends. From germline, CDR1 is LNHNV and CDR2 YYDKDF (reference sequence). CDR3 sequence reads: CASMRDDTQYF. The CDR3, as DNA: TGTGCCTCGATGAGGGATGATACGCAGTATTTT.

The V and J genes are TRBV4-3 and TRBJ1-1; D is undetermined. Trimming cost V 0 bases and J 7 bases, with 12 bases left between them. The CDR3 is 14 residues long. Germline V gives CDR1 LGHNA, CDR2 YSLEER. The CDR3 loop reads CASSQDGRTDEAFF. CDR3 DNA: TGCGCCAGCAGCCAAGATGGCAGAACCGATGAAGCTTTCTTT.